This T cell receptor beta chain is from a study of blood T cell repertoires in COVID-19. For the study at large: Acute and convalescent COVID-19 specimens originated in the United States, Italy and Spain. In each case, the material was cDNA or gDNA derived from T cells, B-cell-depleted T cells, or PBMCs.

Trimming took 3 bases from V and 8 from J, leaving 13 bases between them. The CDR3 has 13 residues. As processed by the authors: Nucleated cell counts were estimated from reference gene primer amplification. Some clones are missing from TCRdb's copy, which holds only in-frame ones; the method was immunoSEQ multiplex PCR. Clonal size and the V and J genes are those of that table, whereas D and trimming came from the DNA. The data contain fewer than 200,000 clones, roughly 80% of them singletons. This chain joins TRBV12-3 or TRBV12-4 and TRBJ1-2, with D perhaps TRBD1 (5 bases). The clonotype originates from a human donor in a cohort sampled during active COVID-19. The source material was peripheral blood. DNA for the CDR3: TGTGCCAGCAGTTTCGGGGGGTTATTAGGCTACACCTTC. Protein sequence: CASSFGGLLGYTF.